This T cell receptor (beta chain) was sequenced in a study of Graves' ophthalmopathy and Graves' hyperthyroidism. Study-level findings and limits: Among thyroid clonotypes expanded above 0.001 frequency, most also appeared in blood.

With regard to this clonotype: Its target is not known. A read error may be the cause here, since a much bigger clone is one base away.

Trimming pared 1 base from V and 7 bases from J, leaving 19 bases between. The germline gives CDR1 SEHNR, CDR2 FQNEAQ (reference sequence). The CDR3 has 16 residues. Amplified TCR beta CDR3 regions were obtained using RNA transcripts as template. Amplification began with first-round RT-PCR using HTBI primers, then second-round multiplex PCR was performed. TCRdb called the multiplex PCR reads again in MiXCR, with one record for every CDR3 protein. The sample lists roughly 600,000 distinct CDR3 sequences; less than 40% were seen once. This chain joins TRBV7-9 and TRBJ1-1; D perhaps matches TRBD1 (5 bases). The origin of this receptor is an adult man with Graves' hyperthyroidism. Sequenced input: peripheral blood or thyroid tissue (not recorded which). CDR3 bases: TGTGCCAGCAGCTTAGTGGGCGGGGAGGGGACGATTGAAGCTTTCTTT. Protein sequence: CASSLVGGEGTIEAFF. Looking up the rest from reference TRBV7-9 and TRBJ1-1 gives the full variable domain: DTGVSQNPRHKITKRGQNVTFRCDPISEHNRLYWYRQTLGQGPEFLTYFQNEAQLEKSRLLSDRFSAERPKGSFSTLEIQRTEQGDSAMYLCASSLVGGEGTIEAFFGQGTRLTVV.